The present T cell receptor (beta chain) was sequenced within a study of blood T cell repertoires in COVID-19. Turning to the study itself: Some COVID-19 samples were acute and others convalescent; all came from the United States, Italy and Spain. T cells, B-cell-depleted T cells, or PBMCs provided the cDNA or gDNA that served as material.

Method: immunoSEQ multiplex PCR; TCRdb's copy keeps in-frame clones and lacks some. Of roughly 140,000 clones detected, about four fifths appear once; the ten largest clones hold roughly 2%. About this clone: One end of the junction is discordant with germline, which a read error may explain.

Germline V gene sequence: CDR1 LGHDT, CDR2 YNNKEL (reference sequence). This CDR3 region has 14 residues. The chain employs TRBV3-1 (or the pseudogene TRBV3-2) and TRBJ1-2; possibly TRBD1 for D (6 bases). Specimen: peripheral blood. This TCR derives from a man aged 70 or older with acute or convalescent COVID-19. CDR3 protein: CASNQALGARGYTF. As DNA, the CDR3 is TGTGCCAGCAACCAAGCCCTGGGGGCGAGGGGCTACACCTTC.